This T cell receptor beta chain was retrieved from a study of Graves' ophthalmopathy and Graves' hyperthyroidism. From germline, CDR1 is MGHRA and CDR2 YSYEKL. The V end lost 5 bases, the J end lost 4 bases, and 18 bases lay between the germline ends. The CDR3 length is 16 residues. Amplified material comprised TCR beta CDR3 regions derived from RNA transcripts. The workflow started with a first-round RT-PCR run with HTBI primers and then moved on to a second-round multiplex PCR. One entry per CDR3 protein results from TCRdb running MiXCR on the multiplex PCR reads. The table includes roughly 220,000 distinct CDR3 sequences, around 42% detected once.

The TCR originated in an adult man with Graves' ophthalmopathy. The J gene is TRBJ1-5, the V gene TRBV4-1, with D unclear. The sequenced sample consisted of peripheral blood. CDR3 sequence: CASSYRGLTGNQPQHF. Here the CDR3 DNA reads TGCGCCAGCAGCTACCGCGGACTGACTGGAAATCAGCCCCAGCATTTT.